One and the same sample provided the 10 T cell receptor beta chains below, sequenced in a study of shared clonotypes between healthy human individuals. Method: immunoSEQ multiplex PCR; TCRdb's copy keeps in-frame clones and lacks some. The table lists around 2.5 million clones, under 95% of them singletons, with about 0.34% in the top ten. The sequencing input was naive CD4+ T cells from PBMCs. Subset given: CD45RA+ positively selected. These receptors all come from a man aged 18 to 30 in good health. Some clones in this sample may be carry-over from other donors' samples.

In its sample, this clone was seen once. The chain has TRBV19 and TRBJ2-1; 7 nucleotides agree with TRBD2. The ends lost 4 bases at V and 0 bases at J; junction bases unmatched: 0. The CDR3 contains 14 residues. CDR1 is LNHDA, CDR2 SQIVND, per germline (reference sequence). The CDR3 spells CASSSGGSYNEQFF. Written as DNA, the CDR3 is TGTGCCAGTAGTAGCGGGGGCTCCTACAATGAGCAGTTCTTC.

Notes on this clone: The same CDR3 arises from other DNA sequences in this sample as well. The rearrangement links TRBV2 to TRBJ2-7, with 7 bases identical to TRBD2. The CDR3 consists of 13 residues. The J segment lost 3 bases and the V segment lost 3 bases, leaving 2 bases of the junction unmatched. Germline CDR1 SNHLY, CDR2 FYNNEI. The CDR3 sequence is CASSDRGDYEQYF. The CDR3 region has the DNA TGTGCCAGCAGTGATCGGGGGGACTACGAGCAGTACTTC.

Worth noting for this clone: Other DNA variants within this sample encode the same CDR3. This chain connects TRBV7-2 to TRBJ2-3; unclear D gene. The V end lost 5 bases, the J end lost 6 bases, and 6 bases lay between the germline ends. The CDR3 contains 11 residues. Germline values: CDR1 SGHTA, CDR2 FQGNSA. CDR3 DNA: TGTGCCAGCAGCCCTGCGGATACGCAGTATTTT. Protein sequence: CASSPADTQYF.

The chain combines TRBV2 with TRBJ2-7; D perhaps matches TRBD1 (5 bases). V was clipped by 7 bases and J by 3 bases, with 16 bases between them. From germline, CDR1 is SNHLY and CDR2 FYNNEI. CDR3 length: 14 residues. The CDR3 sequence is CASNLLSRDYEQYF. As DNA, the CDR3 is TGTGCCAGCAATCTCCTGTCCAGGGACTACGAGCAGTACTTC. The full variable domain, with the rest looked up from reference TRBV2 and TRBJ2-7, is EPEVTQTPSHQVTQMGQEVILRCVPISNHLYFYWYRQILGQKVEFLVSFYNNEISEKSEIFDDQFSVERPDGSNFTLKIRSTKLEDSAMYFCASNLLSRDYEQYFGPGTRLTVT.

The rearrangement joins TRBV9 to TRBJ2-7; TRBD2 might be the D (5 bases). The V end lost 4 bases, the J end lost 3 bases, and 14 bases lay between the germline ends. Germline-derived CDR1 and CDR2 are SGDLS and YYNGEE. This CDR3 region has 14 residues. CDR3 sequence reads: CASSPQGSLYEQYF. The CDR3, as DNA: TGTGCCAGCAGCCCCCAAGGGAGCCTCTACGAGCAGTACTTC.

As to this clone: Other DNA sequences in this specimen translate into the identical CDR3. The J gene is TRBJ1-2, the V gene TRBV20-1; D is possibly TRBD1 (5 bases). The CDR3 totals 11 residues. Trimming removed 1 base from V and 8 bases from J, with 8 bases in between. Germline-derived CDR1 and CDR2 are DFQATT and SNEGSKA (reference sequence). CDR3 residues: CSARVGGGYTF. The CDR3 DNA reads TGCAGTGCTAGAGTTGGGGGAGGCTACACCTTC.

This chain links TRBV21-1 with TRBJ2-2; the listed D gene, TRBD2, was not tested against the DNA. TRBV21-1 is a pseudogene locus. This CDR3 is 15 amino acids long. Here the CDR3 reads CASSKWGANTGELFF. The CDR3 DNA follows: TGTGCCAGCAGCAAATGGGGGGCGAACACCGGGGAGCTGTTTTTT.

The V gene is TRBV6-1, the J gene TRBJ2-7, with D unresolved. Germline CDR1 MNHNS, CDR2 SASEGT. The CDR3 has 15 residues. Between the trimmed V and J ends, which lost 1 base and 0 bases, there was a span of 10 bases. The CDR3 bases are TGTGCCAGCAGTGAAGTACACTCATTCTCCTACGAGCAGTACTTC. Its protein product is CASSEVHSFSYEQYF.

This clone was counted a single time. Written as DNA, the CDR3 is TGTGCCAGTAGTATCTCACCAGGGCGTACTGGGGCCAACGTCCTGACTTTC. Translating gives CASSISPGRTGANVLTF. This chain joins TRBV19 and TRBJ2-6; TRBD1 is a possible D gene (5 bases). V lost 3 bases, J lost 2 bases, and 14 bases lay in between. The germline V gene has CDR1 LNHDA and CDR2 SQIVND (reference sequence). This CDR3 has 17 residues.

In this sample, this clone turned up once. The chain carries TRBV7-6 and TRBJ1-3; TRBD1 aligns across 7 bases. The CDR3 consists of 17 residues. After removal of 5 bases from V and 0 bases from J, the junction contained 10 bases not matched to a gene. CDR1 and CDR2 from the germline V gene are SGHVS and FNYEAQ. Written as DNA, the CDR3 is TGTGCCAGCAGCGGAAGGACAGGCCAGTACTCTGGAAACACCATATATTTT. The encoded protein is CASSGRTGQYSGNTIYF.